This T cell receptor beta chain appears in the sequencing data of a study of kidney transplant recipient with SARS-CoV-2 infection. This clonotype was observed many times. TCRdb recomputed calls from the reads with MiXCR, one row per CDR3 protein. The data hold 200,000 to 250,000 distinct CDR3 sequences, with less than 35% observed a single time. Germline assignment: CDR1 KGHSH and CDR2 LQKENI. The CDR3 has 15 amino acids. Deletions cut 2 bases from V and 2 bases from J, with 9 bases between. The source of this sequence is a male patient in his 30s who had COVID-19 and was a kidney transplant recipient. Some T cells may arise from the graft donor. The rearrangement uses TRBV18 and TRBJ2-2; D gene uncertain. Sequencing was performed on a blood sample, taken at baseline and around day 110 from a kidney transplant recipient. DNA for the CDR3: TGTGCCAGCTCACCAAATGGCCAAAACACCGGGGAGCTGTTTTTT. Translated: CASSPNGQNTGELFF.